This T cell receptor beta chain comes out of a study of blood T cell repertoires in COVID-19. Germline values: CDR1 SGHRS, CDR2 YFSETQ. The J segment lost 6 bases and the V segment lost 3 bases, leaving 11 bases of the junction unmatched. There are 16 residues in the CDR3. Sequenced by immunoSEQ multiplex PCR; TCRdb stores in-frame clones only, minus some. Among about 140,000 clones listed, around 80% were seen once. The sample consisted of peripheral blood. The genes are TRBV5-1 and TRBJ1-2; 10 nucleotides line up with TRBD1. The sequence was obtained from a man between 60 and 75 years old who had recovered from COVID-19. CDR3 nucleotide sequence: TGCGCCAGCAGCTGGAGGATAGCCGGGACAGGGGATGGCTACACCTTC. Translation: CASSWRIAGTGDGYTF.